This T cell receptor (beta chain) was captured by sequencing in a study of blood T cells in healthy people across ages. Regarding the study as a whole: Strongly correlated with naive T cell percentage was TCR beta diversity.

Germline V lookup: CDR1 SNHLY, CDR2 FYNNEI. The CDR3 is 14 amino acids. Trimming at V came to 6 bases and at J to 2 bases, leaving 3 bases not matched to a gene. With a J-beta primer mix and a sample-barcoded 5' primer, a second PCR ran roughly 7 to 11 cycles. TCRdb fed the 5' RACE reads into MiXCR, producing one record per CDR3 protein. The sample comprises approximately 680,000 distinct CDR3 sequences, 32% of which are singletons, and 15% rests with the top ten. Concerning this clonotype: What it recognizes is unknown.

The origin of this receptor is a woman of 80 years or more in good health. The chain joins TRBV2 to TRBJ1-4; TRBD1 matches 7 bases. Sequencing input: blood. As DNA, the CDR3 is TGTGCCAGCAGGCCGGGACAGACTAATGAAAAACTGTTTTTT. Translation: CASRPGQTNEKLFF.